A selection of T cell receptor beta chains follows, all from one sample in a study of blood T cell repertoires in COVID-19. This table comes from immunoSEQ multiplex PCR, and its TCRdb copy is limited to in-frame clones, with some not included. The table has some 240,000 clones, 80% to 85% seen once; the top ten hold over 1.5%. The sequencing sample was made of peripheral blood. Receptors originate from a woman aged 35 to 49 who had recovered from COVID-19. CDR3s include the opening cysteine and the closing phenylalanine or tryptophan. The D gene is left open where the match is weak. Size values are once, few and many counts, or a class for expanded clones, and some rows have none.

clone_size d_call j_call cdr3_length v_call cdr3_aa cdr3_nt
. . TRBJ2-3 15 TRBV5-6 CASSTTYGGTDTQYF TGTGCCAGCAGCACTACTTATGGAGGCACAGATACGCAGTATTTT
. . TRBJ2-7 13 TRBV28 CASRRTASYEQYF TGTGCCAGCAGAAGGACAGCCTCCTACGAGCAGTACTTC
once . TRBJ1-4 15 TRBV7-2 CASSLNPRRGEKLFF TGTGCCAGCAGCTTAAATCCACGGAGGGGCGAAAAACTGTTTTTT
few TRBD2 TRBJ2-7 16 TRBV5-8 CASSARGGPWPYEQYF TGTGCCAGCAGCGCACGGGGGGGGCCCTGGCCCTACGAGCAGTACTTC
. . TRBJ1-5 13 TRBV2 CASSRGGGQPQHF TGTGCCAGCAGCCGGGGGGGTGGTCAGCCCCAGCATTTT
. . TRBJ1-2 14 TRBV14 CASSQVGRNYGYTF TGTGCCAGCAGCCAAGTGGGCAGGAACTATGGCTACACCTTC
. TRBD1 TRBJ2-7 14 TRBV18 CASSRDRGSYEQYF TGTGCCAGCTCACGGGACAGGGGCTCCTACGAGCAGTACTTC
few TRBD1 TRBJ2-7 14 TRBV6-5 CASSRVGGPYEQYF TGTGCCAGCAGTCGGGTAGGGGGCCCCTACGAGCAGTACTTC
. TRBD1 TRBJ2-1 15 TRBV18 CASSGQGWGYNEQFF TGTGCCAGCTCGGGACAGGGCTGGGGATACAATGAGCAGTTCTTC
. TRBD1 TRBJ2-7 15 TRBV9 CASSAGQGFSYEQYF TGTGCCAGCAGCGCGGGACAGGGATTCTCCTACGAGCAGTACTTC
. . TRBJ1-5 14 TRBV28 CASSFSRVNQPQHF TGTGCCAGCAGTTTCAGCAGGGTTAATCAGCCCCAGCATTTT
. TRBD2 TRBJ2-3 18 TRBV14 CASSPPLETSGGTDTQYF TGTGCCAGCAGCCCGCCCCTCGAGACTAGCGGGGGCACAGATACGCAGTATTTT
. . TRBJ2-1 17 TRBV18 CASSPDVPGSSYNEQFF TGTGCCAGCTCACCGGATGTCCCGGGGAGCTCCTACAATGAGCAGTTCTTC
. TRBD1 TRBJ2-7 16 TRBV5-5 CASSLEGTGGAYEQYF TGTGCCAGCAGCTTAGAGGGGACAGGGGGAGCCTACGAGCAGTACTTC
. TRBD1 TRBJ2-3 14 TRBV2 CASTGDSRTDTQYF TGTGCCAGCACCGGGGACAGTCGAACAGATACGCAGTATTTT
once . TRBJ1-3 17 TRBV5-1 CASSMEAAAYSGNTIYF TGCGCCAGCAGCATGGAAGCCGCGGCATACTCTGGAAACACCATATATTTT